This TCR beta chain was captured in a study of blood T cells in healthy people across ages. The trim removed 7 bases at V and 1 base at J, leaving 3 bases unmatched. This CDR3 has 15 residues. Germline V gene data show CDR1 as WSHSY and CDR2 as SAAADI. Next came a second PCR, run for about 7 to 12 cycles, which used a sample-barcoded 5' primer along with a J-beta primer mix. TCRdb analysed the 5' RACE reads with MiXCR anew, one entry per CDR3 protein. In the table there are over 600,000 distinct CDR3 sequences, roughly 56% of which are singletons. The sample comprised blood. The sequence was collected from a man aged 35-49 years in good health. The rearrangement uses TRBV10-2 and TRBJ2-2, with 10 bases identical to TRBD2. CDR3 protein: CASIGLAENTGELFF. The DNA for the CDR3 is TGCGCCAGCATTGGACTAGCGGAGAACACCGGGGAGCTGTTTTTT.